This T cell receptor beta chain was profiled in a study of sequential checkpoint blockade in melanoma. The method was immunoSEQ multiplex PCR; TCRdb's version includes in-frame clones alone and lacks a portion of them. In the table there are some 10,000 clones, 55% to 85% of which are singletons. The length of the CDR3 is 13 residues. The ends were cut back, 6 bases at V and 10 bases at J, with 13 bases in the middle. The germline V gene has CDR1 SEHNR and CDR2 FQNEAQ (reference sequence). The treatment denotes: randomized to nivolumab then ipilimumab (arm A) or the reverse (arm B). The V and J genes are TRBV7-9 and TRBJ1-6, with TRBD1 as a possible D gene (5 bases). The material was CD8+ T cells sorted from blood (inferred from file names), obtained from a patient given nivolumab and ipilimumab in sequence. This TCR derives from a human donor with melanoma. The CDR3 sequence is CASSPGGLSPLHF. The CDR3 nucleotides read TGTGCCAGCAGTCCCGGGGGGTTATCACCCCTCCACTTT.